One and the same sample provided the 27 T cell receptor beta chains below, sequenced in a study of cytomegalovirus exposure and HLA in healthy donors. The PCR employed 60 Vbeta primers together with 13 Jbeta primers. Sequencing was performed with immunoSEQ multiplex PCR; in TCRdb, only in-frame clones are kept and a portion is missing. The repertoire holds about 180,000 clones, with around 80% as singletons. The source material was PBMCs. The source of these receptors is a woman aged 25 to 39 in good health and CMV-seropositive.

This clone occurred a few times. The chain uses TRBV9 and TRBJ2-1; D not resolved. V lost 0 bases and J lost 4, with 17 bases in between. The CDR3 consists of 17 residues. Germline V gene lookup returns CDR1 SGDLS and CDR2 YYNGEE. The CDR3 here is CASSVGTSLNAYNEQFF. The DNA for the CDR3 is TGTGCCAGCAGCGTAGGAACCAGTCTCAATGCTTACAATGAGCAGTTCTTC.

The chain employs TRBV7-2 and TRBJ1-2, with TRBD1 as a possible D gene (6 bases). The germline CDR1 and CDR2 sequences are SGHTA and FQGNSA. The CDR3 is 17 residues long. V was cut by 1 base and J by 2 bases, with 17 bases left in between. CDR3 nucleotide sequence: TGTGCCAGCAGCTTAGGGAGAGGGGGTGAGCTAAACTATGGCTACACCTTC. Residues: CASSLGRGGELNYGYTF.

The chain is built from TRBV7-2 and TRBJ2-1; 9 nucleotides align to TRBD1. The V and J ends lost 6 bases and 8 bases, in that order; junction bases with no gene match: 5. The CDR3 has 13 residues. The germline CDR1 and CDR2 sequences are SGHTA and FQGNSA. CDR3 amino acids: CASSYRGQDEQFF. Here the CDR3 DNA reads TGTGCCAGCAGTTACAGGGGGCAGGATGAGCAGTTCTTC.

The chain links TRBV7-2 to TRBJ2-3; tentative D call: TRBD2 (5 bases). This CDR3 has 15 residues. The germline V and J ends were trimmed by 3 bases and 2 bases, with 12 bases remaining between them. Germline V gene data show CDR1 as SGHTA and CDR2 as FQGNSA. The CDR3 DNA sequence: TGTGCCAGCAGCTTCGAAGCGGATGCCACAGATACGCAGTATTTT. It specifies CASSFEADATDTQYF. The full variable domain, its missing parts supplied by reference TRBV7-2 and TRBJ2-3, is GAGVSQSPSNKVTEKGKDVELRCDPISGHTALYWYRQSLGQGLEFLIYFQGNSAPDKSGLPSDRFSAERTGGSVSTLTIQRTQQEDSAVYLCASSFEADATDTQYFGPGTRLTVL.

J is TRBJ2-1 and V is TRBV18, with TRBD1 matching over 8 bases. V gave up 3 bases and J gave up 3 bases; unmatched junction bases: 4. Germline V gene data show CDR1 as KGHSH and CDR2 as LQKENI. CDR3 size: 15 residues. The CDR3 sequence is CASSPRDRIYNEQFF. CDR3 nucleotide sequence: TGTGCCAGCTCACCTAGGGACAGGATCTACAATGAGCAGTTCTTC.

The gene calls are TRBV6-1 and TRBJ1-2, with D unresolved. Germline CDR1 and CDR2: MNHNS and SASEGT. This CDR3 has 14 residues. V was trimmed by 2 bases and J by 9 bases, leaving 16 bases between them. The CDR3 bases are TGTGCCAGCAGTGAAATGCCGGGTTATGTAAGCTACACCTTC. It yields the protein CASSEMPGYVSYTF.

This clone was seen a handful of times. CDR3 bases: TGTGCCAGCAGTAAACCCACAGGGCGTGCTTCACCCCTCCACTTT. Translated, it gives CASSKPTGRASPLHF. The V call is TRBV28, the J call TRBJ1-6; a possible D gene is TRBD1 (6 bases). The length of the CDR3 is 15 residues. Trimming removed 5 bases from V and 9 bases from J, with 17 bases in between. CDR1 is MDHEN, CDR2 SYDVKM, per germline.

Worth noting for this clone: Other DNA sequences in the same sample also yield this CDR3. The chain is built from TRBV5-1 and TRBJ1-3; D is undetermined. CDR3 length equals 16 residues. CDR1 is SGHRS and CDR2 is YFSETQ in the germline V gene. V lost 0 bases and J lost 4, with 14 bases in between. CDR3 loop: CASSLDSPPLGNTIYF. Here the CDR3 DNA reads TGCGCCAGCAGCTTGGACTCTCCCCCGCTCGGAAACACCATATATTTT.

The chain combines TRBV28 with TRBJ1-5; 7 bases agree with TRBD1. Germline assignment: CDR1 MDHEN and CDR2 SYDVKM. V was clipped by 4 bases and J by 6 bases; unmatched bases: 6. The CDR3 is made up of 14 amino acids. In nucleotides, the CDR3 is TGTGCCAGCAGTTCCCAGGGGGACCTTCAGCCCCAGCATTTT. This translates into CASSSQGDLQPQHF.

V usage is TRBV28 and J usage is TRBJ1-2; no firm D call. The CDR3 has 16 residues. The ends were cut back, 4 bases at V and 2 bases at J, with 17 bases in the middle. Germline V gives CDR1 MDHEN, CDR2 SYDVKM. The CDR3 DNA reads TGTGCCAGCAGTTCACGACAAGCCCCTTACAACTATGGCTACACCTTC. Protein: CASSSRQAPYNYGYTF.

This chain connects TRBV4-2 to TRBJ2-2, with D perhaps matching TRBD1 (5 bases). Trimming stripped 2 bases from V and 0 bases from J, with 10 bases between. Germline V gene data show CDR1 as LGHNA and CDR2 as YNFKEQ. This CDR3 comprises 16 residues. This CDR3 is CASSQQGGANTGELFF. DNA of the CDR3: TGTGCCAGCAGCCAACAGGGTGGGGCGAACACCGGGGAGCTGTTTTTT.

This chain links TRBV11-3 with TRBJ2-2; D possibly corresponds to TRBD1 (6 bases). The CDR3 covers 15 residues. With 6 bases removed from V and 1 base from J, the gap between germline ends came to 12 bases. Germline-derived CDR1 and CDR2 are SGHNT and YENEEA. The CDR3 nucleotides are TGTGCCAGCAGTAGTCGAGGGGGGAACACCGGGGAGCTGTTTTTT. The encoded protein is CASSSRGGNTGELFF. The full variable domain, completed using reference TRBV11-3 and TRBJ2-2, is EAGVVQSPRYKIIEKKQPVAFWCNPISGHNTLYWYLQNLGQGPELLIRYENEEAVDDSQLPKDRFSAERLKGVDSTLKIQPAELGDSAVYLCASSSRGGNTGELFFGEGSRLTVL.

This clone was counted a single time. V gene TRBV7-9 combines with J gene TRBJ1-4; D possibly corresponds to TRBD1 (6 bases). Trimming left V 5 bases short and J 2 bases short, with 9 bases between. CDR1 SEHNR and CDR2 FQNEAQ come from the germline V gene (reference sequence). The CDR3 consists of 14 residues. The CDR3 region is CASSPDSTNEKLFF. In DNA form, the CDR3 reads TGTGCCAGCAGCCCGGACAGTACTAATGAAAAACTGTTTTTT.

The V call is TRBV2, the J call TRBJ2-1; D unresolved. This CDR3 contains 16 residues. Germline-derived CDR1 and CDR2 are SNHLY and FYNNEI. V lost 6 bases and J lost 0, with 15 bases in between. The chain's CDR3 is CASRGSGGSSYNEQFF. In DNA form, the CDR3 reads TGTGCCAGCAGGGGTTCTGGCGGAAGCTCCTACAATGAGCAGTTCTTC.

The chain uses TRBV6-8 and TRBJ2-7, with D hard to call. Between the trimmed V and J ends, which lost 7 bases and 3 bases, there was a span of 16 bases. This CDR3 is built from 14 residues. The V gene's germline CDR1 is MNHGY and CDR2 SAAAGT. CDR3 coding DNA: TGTGCCAGCACCCCCTGGCTAGATGGCTACGAGCAGTACTTC. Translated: CASTPWLDGYEQYF.

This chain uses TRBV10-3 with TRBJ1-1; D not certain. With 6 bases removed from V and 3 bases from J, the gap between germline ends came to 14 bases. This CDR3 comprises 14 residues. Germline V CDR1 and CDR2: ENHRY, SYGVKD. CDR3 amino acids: CAIRIGGVDTEAFF. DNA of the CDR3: TGTGCCATCAGGATAGGCGGGGTCGACACTGAAGCTTTCTTT.

The CDR3 DNA reads TGTGCCAGCAGCCAGGGGATTAGTGAAAAACTGTTTTTT. This encodes CASSQGISEKLFF. The chain carries TRBV7-9 and TRBJ1-4, with a tentative D call TRBD1 (6 bases). The germline CDR1 and CDR2 sequences are SEHNR and FQNEAQ (reference sequence). Trimming cost V 5 bases and J 7 bases, with 11 bases left between them. The CDR3 spans 13 residues.

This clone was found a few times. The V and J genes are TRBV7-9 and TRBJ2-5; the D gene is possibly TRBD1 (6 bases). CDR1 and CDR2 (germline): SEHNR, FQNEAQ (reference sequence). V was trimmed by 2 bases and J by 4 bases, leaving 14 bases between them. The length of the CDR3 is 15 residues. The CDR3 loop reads CASSLKTGLGETQYF. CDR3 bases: TGTGCCAGCAGCTTAAAGACAGGACTGGGAGAGACCCAGTACTTC.

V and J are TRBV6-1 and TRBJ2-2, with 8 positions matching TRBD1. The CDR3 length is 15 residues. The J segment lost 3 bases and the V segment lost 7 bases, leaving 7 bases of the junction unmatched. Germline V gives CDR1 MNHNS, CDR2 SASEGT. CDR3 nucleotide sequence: TGTGCCAGCAATCCCGGACAGGGTTACACCGGGGAGCTGTTTTTT. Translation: CASNPGQGYTGELFF.

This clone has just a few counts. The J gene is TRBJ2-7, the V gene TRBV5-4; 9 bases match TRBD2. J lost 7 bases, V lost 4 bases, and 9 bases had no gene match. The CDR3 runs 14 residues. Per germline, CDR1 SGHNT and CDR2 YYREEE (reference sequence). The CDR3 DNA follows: TGTGCCAGCAGCCTTGAGACTAGCGGCGTGGAGCAGTACTTC. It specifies CASSLETSGVEQYF.

This chain's CDR3 is CAISAGLAVNTGELFF. The CDR3 DNA sequence: TGTGCCATCAGTGCGGGACTAGCGGTTAACACCGGGGAGCTGTTTTTT. The J gene is TRBJ2-2, the V gene TRBV10-3; TRBD2 agrees at 11 bases. Germline assignment: CDR1 ENHRY and CDR2 SYGVKD. V was pared by 4 bases and J by 2 bases, with 3 bases of the junction left unmatched. The CDR3 contains 16 residues.

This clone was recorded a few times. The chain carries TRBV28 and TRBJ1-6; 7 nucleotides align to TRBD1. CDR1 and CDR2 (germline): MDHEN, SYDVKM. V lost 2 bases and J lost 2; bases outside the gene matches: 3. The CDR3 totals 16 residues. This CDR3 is CASSLRDSTYNSPLHF. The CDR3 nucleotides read TGTGCCAGCAGTTTAAGGGACAGCACCTATAATTCACCCCTCCACTTT.

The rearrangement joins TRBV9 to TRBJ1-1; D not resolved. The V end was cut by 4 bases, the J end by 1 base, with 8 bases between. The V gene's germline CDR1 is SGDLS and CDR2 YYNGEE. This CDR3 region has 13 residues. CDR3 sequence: CASSTSWNTEAFF. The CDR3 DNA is TGTGCCAGCAGCACCAGTTGGAACACTGAAGCTTTCTTT.

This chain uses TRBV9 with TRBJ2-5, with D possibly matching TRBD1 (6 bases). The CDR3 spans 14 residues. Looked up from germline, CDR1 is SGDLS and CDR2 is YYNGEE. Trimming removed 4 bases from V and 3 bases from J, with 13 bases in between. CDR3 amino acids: CASSKLQGKETQYF. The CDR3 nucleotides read TGTGCCAGCAGCAAGCTACAGGGAAAAGAGACCCAGTACTTC.

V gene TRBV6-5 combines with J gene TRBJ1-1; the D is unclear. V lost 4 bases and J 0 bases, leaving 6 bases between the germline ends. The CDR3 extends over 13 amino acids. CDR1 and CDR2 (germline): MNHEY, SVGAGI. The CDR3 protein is CASSSRVNTEAFF. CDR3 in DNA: TGTGCCAGCAGTTCACGGGTGAACACTGAAGCTTTCTTT.

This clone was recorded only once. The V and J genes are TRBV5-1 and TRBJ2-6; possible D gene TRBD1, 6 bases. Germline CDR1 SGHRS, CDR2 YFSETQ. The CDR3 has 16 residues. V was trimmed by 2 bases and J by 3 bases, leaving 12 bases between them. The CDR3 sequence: CASSFAGAHGANVLTF. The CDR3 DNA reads TGCGCCAGCAGCTTCGCAGGGGCGCATGGGGCCAACGTCCTGACTTTC. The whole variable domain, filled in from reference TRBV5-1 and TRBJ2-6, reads KAGVTQTPRYLIKTRGQQVTLSCSPISGHRSVSWYQQTPGQGLQFLFEYFSETQRNKGNFPGRFSGRQFSNSRSEMNVSTLELGDSALYLCASSFAGAHGANVLTFGAGSRLTVL.

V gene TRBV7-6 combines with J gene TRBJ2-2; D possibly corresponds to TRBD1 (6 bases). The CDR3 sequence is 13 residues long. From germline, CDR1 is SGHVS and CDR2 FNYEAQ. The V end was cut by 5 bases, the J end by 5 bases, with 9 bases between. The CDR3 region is CASSPQGTGELFF. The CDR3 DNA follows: TGTGCCAGCAGCCCACAGGGAACCGGGGAGCTGTTTTTT.